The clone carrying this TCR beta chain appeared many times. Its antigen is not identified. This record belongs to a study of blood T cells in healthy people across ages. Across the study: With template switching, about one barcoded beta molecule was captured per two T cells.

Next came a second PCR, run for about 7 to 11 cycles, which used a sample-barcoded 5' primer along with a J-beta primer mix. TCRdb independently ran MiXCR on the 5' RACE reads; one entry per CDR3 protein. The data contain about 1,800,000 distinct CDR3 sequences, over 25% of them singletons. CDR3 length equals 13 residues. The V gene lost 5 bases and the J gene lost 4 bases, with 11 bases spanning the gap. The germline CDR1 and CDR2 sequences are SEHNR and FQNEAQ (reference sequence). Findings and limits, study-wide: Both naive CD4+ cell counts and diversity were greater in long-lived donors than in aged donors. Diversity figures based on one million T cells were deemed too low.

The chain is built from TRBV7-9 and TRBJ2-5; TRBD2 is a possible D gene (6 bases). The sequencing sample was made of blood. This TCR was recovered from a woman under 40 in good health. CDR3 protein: CASSAARGETQYF. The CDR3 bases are TGTGCCAGCAGCGCCGCGCGGGGAGAGACCCAGTACTTC.